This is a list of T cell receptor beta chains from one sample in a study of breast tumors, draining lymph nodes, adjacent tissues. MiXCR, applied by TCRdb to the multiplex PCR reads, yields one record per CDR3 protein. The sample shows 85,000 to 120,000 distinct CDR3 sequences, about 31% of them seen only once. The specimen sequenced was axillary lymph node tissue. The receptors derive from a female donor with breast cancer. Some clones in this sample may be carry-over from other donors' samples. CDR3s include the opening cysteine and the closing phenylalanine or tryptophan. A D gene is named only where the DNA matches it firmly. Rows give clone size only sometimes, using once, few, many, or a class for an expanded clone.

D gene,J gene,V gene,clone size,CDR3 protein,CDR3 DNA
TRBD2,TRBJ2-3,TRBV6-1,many,CASTAGEYTQYF,TGTGCCAGCACAGCGGGAGAATATACGCAGTATTTT
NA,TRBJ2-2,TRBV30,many,CAWSVSATGELFF,TGTGCCTGGAGTGTAAGTGCCACCGGGGAGCTGTTTTTT
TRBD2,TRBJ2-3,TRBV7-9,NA,CASSEGLAETDTQYF,TGTGCCAGCAGCGAAGGACTAGCGGAAACAGATACGCAGTATTTT
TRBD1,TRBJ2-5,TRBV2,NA,CASSEHRGRETQYF,TGTGCCAGCAGTGAACACAGGGGGCGAGAGACCCAGTACTTC
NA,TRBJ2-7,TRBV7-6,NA,CASSYGASEQYF,TGTGCCAGCAGCTATGGGGCGAGCGAGCAGTACTTC
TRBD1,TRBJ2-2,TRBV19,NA,CASSTDRGMYTGELFF,TGTGCCAGTTCTACGGACAGGGGGATGTACACCGGGGAGCTGTTTTTT
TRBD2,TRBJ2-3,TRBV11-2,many,CASSKRGTSGGSTDTQYF,TGTGCCAGCAGCAAAAGGGGGACTAGCGGGGGGAGTACAGATACGCAGTATTTT
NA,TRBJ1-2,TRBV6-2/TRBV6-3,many,CATQVGGYTF,TGTGCCACCCAGGTCGGGGGCTACACCTTC
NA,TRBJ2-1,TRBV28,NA,CASSLSRSQTGRGIRYNEQFF,TGTGCCAGCAGTTTATCACGGTCCCAGACAGGCCGCGGCATAAGGTACAATGAGCAGTTCTTC
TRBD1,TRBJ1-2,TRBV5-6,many,CASSTGQGAGGYTF,TGTGCCAGCAGTACGGGACAGGGGGCTGGCGGCTACACCTTC
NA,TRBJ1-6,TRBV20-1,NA,CSATLGTYNSPLHF,TGCAGTGCTACCCTCGGGACCTATAATTCACCCCTCCACTTT
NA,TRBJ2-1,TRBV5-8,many,CASSLLARYNEQFF,TGTGCCAGCAGCTTGCTAGCGAGATACAATGAGCAGTTCTTC
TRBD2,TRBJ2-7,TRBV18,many,CASSLQAGGSDEQYF,TGTGCCAGCTCGTTGCAGGCGGGAGGGTCGGACGAGCAGTACTTC
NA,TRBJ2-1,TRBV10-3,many,CAISLWGRPSAVPYNEQFF,TGTGCCATCAGTTTGTGGGGCAGGCCAAGCGCAGTCCCCTACAATGAGCAGTTCTTC
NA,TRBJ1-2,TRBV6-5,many,CASRPGGGRDYGYTF,TGTGCCAGCAGACCCGGCGGGGGGCGCGACTATGGCTACACCTTC
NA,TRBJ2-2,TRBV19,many,CASSSGDPVRELFF,TGTGCCAGTAGTAGCGGGGATCCGGTCCGGGAGCTGTTTTTT
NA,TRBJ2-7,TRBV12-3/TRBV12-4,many,CASSLRSGAKEQYF,TGTGCCAGCAGTTTGAGGAGTGGGGCGAAGGAGCAGTACTTC
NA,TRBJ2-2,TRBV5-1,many,CASSLHRDTPSGELFF,TGCGCCAGCAGCTTGCACCGGGACACCCCTAGTGGGGAGCTGTTTTTT
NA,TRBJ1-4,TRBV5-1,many,CASSLGESSQGEKLFF,TGCGCCAGCAGCTTGGGGGAAAGTTCACAGGGTGAAAAACTGTTTTTT
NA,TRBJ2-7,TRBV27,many,CASSPGRREQYF,TGTGCCAGCAGTCCGGGACGTCGGGAGCAGTACTTC
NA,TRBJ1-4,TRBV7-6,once,CASSSTTTNEKLFF,TGTGCCAGCAGCTCGACAACAACTAATGAAAAACTGTTTTTT
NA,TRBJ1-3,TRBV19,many,CASSADGYSSGNTIYF,TGTGCCAGTAGTGCCGATGGGTATTCCTCTGGAAACACCATATATTTT
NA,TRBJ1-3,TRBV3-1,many,CASSQDQSETGGRGNTIYF,TGTGCCAGCAGCCAAGATCAGTCGGAAACGGGGGGGCGTGGAAACACCATATATTTT
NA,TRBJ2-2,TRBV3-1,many,CASSQGGTGELFF,TGTGCCAGCAGCCAAGGCGGGACCGGGGAGCTGTTTTTT
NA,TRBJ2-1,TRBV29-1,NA,CSVESGQSSYNEQFF,TGCAGCGTTGAATCCGGCCAGAGCTCCTACAATGAGCAGTTCTTC
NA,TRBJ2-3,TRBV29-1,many,CSVVPYPGTDTQYF,TGCAGCGTTGTTCCCTACCCTGGCACAGATACGCAGTATTTT